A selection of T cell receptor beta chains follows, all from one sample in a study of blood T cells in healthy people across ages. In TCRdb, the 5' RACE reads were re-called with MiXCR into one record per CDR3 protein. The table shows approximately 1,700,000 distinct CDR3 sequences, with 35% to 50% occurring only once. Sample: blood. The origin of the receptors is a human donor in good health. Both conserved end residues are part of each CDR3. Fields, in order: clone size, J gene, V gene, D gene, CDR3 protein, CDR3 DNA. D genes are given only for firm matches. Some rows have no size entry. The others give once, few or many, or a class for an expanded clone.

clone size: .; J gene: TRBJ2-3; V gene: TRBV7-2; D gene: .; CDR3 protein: CASSLGDGWNTQYF; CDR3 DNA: TGTGCCAGCAGCTTAGGAGATGGTTGGAATACGCAGTATTTT
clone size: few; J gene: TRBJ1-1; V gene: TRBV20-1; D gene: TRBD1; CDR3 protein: CSAGYPGQSIEAFF; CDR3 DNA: TGCAGTGCTGGTTACCCGGGACAGTCGATTGAAGCTTTCTTT
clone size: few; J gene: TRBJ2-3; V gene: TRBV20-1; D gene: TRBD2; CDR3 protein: CSARPSGGDTDTQYF; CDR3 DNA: TGCAGTGCTCGCCCTAGCGGGGGGGACACAGATACGCAGTATTTT
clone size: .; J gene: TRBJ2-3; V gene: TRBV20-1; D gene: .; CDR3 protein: CRVHTASGDTQYF; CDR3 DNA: TGCAGGGTTCATACCGCCAGTGGGGATACGCAGTATTTT
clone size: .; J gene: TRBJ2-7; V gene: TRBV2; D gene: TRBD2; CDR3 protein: CASTGIAGGRGEQYF; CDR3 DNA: TGTGCCAGTACGGGGATAGCGGGGGGACGCGGCGAGCAGTACTTC
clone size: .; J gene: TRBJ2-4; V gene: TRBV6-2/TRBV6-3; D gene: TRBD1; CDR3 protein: CASRPRQGRNIQYF; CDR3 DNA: TGTGCCAGCAGACCGAGACAGGGGAGAAACATTCAGTACTTC
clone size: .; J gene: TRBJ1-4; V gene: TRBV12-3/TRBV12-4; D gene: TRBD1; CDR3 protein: CASRAGTGDEKLFF; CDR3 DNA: TGTGCCAGCCGGGCCGGGACAGGGGATGAAAAACTGTTTTTT
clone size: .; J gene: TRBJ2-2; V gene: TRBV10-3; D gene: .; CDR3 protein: CAISGIADTGELFF; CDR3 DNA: TGTGCCATCAGCGGAATAGCGGATACCGGGGAGCTGTTTTTT
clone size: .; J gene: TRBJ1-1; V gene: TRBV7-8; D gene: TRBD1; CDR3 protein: CASSHPGRQGAYTEAFF; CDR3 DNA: TGTGCCAGCAGCCACCCAGGGAGACAGGGGGCATACACTGAAGCTTTCTTT
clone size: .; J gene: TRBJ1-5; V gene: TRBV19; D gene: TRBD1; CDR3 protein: CASSRQGAGDYSNQPQHF; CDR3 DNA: TGTGCCAGTAGCCGACAGGGCGCTGGAGACTATAGCAATCAGCCCCAGCATTTT
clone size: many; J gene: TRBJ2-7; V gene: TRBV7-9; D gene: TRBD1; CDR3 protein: CASSVGQDYEQYF; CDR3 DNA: TGTGCCAGCAGCGTCGGACAGGACTACGAGCAGTACTTC
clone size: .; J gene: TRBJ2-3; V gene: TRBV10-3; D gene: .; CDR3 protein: CAISESSSRDTQYF; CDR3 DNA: TGTGCCATCAGTGAGTCATCAAGTCGAGATACGCAGTATTTT
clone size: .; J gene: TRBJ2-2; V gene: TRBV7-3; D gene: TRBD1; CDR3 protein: CASSARPGQDTGELFF; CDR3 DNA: TGTGCCAGCAGCGCCCGCCCGGGACAGGACACCGGGGAGCTGTTTTTT
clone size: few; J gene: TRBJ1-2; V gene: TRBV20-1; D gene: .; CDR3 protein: CSAPRSILNYGYTF; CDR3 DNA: TGCAGTGCCCCGCGGTCAATCCTTAACTATGGCTACACCTTC
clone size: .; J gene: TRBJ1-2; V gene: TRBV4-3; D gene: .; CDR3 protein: CASSESGPGDYGYTF; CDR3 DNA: TGCGCCAGCAGCGAATCGGGACCAGGGGACTATGGCTACACCTTC
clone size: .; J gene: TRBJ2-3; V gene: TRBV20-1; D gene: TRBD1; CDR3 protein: CSVSLIGTGATDTQYF; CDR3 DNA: TGCAGTGTCTCGCTCATCGGGACAGGGGCCACAGATACGCAGTATTTT
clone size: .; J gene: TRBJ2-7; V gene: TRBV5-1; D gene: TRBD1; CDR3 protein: CASSLEYRGYKQYF; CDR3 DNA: TGCGCCAGCAGCTTGGAATACAGGGGGTACAAGCAGTACTTC
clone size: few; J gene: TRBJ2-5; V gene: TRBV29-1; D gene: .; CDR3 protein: CSVEGRYGVSGANQETQYF; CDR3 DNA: TGCAGCGTTGAAGGTCGATACGGGGTGTCGGGGGCCAACCAAGAGACCCAGTACTTC
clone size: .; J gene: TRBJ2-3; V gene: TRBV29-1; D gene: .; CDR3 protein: CSGVPGATDTQYF; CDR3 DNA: TGCAGCGGAGTACCCGGGGCCACGGACACGCAGTATTTT
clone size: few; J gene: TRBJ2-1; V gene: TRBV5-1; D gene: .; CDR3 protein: CASSTQGRSYNEQFF; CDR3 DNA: TGCGCCAGCAGCACCCAGGGTCGGTCCTACAATGAGCAGTTCTTC
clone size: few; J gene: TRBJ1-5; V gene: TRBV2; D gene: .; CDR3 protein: CASSEAPVKPYQPQHF; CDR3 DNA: TGTGCCAGCAGTGAAGCGCCGGTGAAACCTTATCAGCCCCAGCATTTT
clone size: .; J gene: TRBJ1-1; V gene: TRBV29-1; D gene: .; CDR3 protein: CSVHGRSNTEAFF; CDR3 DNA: TGCAGCGTCCACGGCAGGTCGAACACTGAAGCTTTCTTT
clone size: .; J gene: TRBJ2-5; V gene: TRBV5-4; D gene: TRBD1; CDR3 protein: CASSFPGGKETQYF; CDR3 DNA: TGTGCCAGCAGCTTCCCAGGGGGTAAGGAGACCCAGTACTTC
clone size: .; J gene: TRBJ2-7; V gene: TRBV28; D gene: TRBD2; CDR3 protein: CASRPAGGTSYEQYF; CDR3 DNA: TGTGCCAGCAGGCCAGCGGGGGGTACCTCCTACGAGCAGTACTTC
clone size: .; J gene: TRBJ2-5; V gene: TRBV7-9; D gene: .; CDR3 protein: CASSFDYPYQETQDF; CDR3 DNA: TGTGCCAGCAGCTTTGACTACCCGTACCAAGAGACCCAGGACTTC